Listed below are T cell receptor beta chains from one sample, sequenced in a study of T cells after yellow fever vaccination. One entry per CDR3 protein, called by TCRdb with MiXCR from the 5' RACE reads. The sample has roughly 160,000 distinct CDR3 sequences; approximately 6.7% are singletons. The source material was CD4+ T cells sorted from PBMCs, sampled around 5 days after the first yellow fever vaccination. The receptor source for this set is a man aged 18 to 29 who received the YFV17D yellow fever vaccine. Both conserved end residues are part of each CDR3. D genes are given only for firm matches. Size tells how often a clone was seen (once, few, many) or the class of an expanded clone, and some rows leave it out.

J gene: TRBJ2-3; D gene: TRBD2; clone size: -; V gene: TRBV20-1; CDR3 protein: CSATGLAGNTDTQYF; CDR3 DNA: TGCAGTGCAACCGGACTAGCGGGGAACACAGATACGCAGTATTTT
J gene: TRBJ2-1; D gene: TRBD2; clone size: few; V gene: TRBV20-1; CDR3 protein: CSAELAGPYNEQFF; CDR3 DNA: TGCAGTGCGGAACTAGCGGGGCCTTACAATGAGCAGTTCTTC
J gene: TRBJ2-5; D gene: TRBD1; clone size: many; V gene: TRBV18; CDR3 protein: CASSPPQGARETQYF; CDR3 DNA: TGTGCCAGCTCACCACCACAGGGGGCGCGGGAGACCCAGTACTTC
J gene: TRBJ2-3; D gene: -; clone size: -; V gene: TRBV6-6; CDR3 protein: CASRETSTDTQYF; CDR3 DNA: TGTGCCAGCAGAGAGACAAGCACAGATACGCAGTATTTT
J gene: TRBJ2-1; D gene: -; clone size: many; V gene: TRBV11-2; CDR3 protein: CASSLGVASNEQFF; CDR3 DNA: TGTGCCAGCAGCTTAGGAGTAGCTTCCAATGAGCAGTTCTTC
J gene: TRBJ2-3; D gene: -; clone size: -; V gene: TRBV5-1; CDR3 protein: CASRWQGKGDTQYF; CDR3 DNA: TGCGCCAGCAGGTGGCAGGGGAAGGGGGATACGCAGTATTTT
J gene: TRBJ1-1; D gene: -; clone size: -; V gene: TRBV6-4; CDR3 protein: CASSDNGGRAFF; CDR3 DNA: TGTGCCAGCAGTGATAATGGAGGGCGAGCTTTCTTT
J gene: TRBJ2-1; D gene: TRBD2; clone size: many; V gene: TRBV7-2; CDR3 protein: CASRTSDEQFF; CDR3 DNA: TGTGCCAGCAGGACTAGCGATGAGCAGTTCTTC
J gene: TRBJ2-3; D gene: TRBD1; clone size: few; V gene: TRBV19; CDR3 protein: CASSQDRASTQYF; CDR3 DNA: TGTGCCAGTAGCCAGGACAGGGCGAGTACGCAGTATTTT
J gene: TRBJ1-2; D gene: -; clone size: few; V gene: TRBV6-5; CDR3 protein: CASSYMGRVNYGYTF; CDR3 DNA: TGTGCCAGCAGTTATATGGGACGGGTGAACTATGGCTACACCTTC
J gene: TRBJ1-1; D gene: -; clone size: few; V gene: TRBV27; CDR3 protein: CASSLYASRVNTEAFF; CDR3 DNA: TGTGCCAGCAGTTTGTACGCCTCGAGGGTGAACACTGAAGCTTTCTTT
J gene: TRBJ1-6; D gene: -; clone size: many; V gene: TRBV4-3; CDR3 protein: CASSQEIGTTASPLHF; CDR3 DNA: TGCGCCAGCAGCCAAGAGATAGGGACGACGGCCTCTCCCCTCCACTTT
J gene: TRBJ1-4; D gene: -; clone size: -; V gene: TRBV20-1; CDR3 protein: CSARDLLEKLFF; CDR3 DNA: TGCAGTGCTAGAGATCTCTTGGAAAAACTGTTTTTT
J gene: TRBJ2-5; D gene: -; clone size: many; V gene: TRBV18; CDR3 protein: CASANWGVQETQYF; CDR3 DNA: TGTGCCAGCGCGAACTGGGGGGTGCAAGAGACCCAGTACTTC
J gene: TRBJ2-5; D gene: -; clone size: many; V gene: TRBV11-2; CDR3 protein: CASSSIKGRETQYF; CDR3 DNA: TGTGCCAGCAGCTCAATTAAGGGCAGGGAGACCCAGTACTTC
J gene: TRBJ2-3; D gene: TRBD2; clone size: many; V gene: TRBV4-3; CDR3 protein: CASSQDLAGFASTDTQYF; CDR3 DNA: TGCGCCAGCAGCCAAGATCTAGCGGGGTTTGCTAGCACAGATACGCAGTATTTT
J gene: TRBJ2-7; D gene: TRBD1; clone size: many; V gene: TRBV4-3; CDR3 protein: CASSRQGAGMDEQYF; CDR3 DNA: TGCGCCAGCAGCAGACAGGGGGCGGGTATGGACGAGCAGTACTTC
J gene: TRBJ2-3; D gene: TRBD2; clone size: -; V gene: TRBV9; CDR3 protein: CASSFTSGINTDTQYF; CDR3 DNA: TGTGCCAGCAGTTTTACTAGCGGGATAAACACAGATACGCAGTATTTT
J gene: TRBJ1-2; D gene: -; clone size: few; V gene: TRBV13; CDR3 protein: CASSLDRFPGYTF; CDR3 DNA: TGTGCCAGCAGCTTAGATCGCTTTCCCGGCTACACCTTC
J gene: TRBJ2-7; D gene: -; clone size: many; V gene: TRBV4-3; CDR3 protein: CASSQADGYAYEQYF; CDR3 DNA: TGCGCCAGCAGCCAAGCGGACGGATATGCCTACGAGCAGTACTTC
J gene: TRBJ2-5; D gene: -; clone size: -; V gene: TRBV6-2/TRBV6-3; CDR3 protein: CASTHLMKTQYF; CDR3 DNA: TGTGCCAGCACCCACCTTATGAAGACCCAGTACTTC
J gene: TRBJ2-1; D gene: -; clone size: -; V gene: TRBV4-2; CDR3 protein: CASSRTQGGIYNEQFF; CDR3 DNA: TGTGCCAGCAGCCGGACCCAGGGGGGGATCTACAATGAGCAGTTCTTC
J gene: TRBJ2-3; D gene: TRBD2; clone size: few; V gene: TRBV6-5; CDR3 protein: CASRARTSPTQYF; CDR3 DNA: TGTGCCAGCAGAGCGAGGACTAGCCCTACGCAGTATTTT
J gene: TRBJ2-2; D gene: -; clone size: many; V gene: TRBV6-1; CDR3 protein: CASSGGTGELFF; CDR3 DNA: TGTGCCAGCAGTGGAGGCACCGGGGAGCTGTTTTTT
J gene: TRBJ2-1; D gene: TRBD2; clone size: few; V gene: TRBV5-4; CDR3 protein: CASSLGWEGQFF; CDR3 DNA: TGTGCCAGCAGCTTGGGGTGGGAGGGGCAGTTCTTC
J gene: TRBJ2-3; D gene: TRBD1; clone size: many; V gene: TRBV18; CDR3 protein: CASSSGTGGRDTQYF; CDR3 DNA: TGTGCCAGCTCCTCCGGGACAGGGGGCAGAGATACGCAGTATTTT
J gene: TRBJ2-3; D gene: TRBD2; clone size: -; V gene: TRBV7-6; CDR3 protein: CASSSRTSGGGTDTQYF; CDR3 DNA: TGTGCCAGCAGCTCCCGGACTAGCGGGGGGGGCACAGATACGCAGTATTTT
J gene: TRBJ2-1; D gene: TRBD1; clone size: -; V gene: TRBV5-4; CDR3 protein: CASSMGTGRGHNEQFF; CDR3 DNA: TGTGCCAGCAGCATGGGGACAGGGAGGGGGCACAATGAGCAGTTCTTC
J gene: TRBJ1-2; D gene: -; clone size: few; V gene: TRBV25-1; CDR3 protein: CASSEYGIDGYTF; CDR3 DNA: TGTGCCAGCAGTGAATATGGGATCGATGGCTACACCTTC
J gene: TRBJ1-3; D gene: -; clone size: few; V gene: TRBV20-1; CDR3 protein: CSARSFSGNTIYF; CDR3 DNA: TGCAGTGCTAGAAGTTTCTCTGGAAACACCATATATTTT
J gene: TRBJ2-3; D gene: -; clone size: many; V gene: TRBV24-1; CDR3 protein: CATSDSSAVHTDTQYF; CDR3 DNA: TGTGCCACCAGTGATTCATCGGCGGTACACACAGATACGCAGTATTTT
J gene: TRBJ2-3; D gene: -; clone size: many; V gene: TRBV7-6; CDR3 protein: CASTSTASHTDTQYF; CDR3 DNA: TGTGCCAGCACTTCCACGGCTTCCCACACAGATACGCAGTATTTT
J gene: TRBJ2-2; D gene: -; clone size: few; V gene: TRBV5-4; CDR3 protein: CASSLGLAKRGGELFF; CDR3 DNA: TGTGCCAGCAGCTTGGGGCTAGCCAAGCGTGGCGGGGAGCTGTTTTTT
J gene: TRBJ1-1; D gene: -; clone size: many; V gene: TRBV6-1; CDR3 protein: CASREDSMNTEAFF; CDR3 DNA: TGTGCCAGCAGGGAGGACAGCATGAACACTGAAGCTTTCTTT
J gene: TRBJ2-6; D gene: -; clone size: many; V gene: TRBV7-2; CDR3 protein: CASSLVGANVLTF; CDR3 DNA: TGTGCCAGCAGCCTAGTCGGGGCCAACGTCCTGACTTTC
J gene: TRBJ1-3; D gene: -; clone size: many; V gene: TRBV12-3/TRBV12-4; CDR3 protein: CATLRGNSGNTIYF; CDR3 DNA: TGTGCCACTTTACGGGGAAACTCTGGAAACACCATATATTTT
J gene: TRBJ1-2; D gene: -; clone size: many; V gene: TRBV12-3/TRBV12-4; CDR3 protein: CASSFEQPDYTF; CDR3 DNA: TGTGCCAGCAGTTTCGAACAGCCCGACTACACCTTC
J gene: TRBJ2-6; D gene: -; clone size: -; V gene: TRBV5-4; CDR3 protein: CASSPAGLPGANVLTF; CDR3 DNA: TGTGCCAGCAGCCCGGCCGGGCTTCCTGGGGCCAACGTCCTGACTTTC
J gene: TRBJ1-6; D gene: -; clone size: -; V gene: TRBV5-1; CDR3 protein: CASSPNPGAGASYNSPLHF; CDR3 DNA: TGCGCCAGCAGCCCGAATCCGGGGGCCGGGGCCTCCTATAATTCACCCCTCCACTTT
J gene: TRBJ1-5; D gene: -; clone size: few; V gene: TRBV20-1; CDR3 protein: CSALPPYSNQPQHF; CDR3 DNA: TGCAGTGCTTTACCACCATATAGCAATCAGCCCCAGCATTTT